The 4 T cell receptor beta chains given below trace back to one sample, sequenced in a study of T cell repertoires in cytomegalovirus infection. Each CDR3 protein gets one entry after TCRdb re-called the reads with MiXCR. The sample contains 600,000 to 700,000 distinct CDR3 sequences, 33% of which appear only once. Their antigens remain unidentified. The sequences come from cultured PBMCs, collected from culture after CMV antigen stimulation. Receptors were obtained from a human donor in good health (CMV status not recorded). Some clones in this sample may be carry-over from other donors' samples.

Ten or more counts support this clonotype. This sequence may be a read error, since a much larger clone differs from it by one base. The V call is TRBV7-2, the J call TRBJ1-5; D unresolved. CDR1 SGHTA and CDR2 FQGNSA come from the germline V gene. V gave up 3 bases and J gave up 4 bases, with 7 bases separating them. The CDR3 sequence is 13 residues long. This chain's CDR3 is CASSFGVNQPQHF. The CDR3 region has the DNA TGTGCCAGCAGCTTTGGGGTGAATCAGCCCCAGCATTTT.

The table lists this clonotype with a few counts. This chain links TRBV7-2 with TRBJ2-5; 7 bases match TRBD2. This CDR3 is built from 15 residues. Per the germline V gene, CDR1 is SGHTA and CDR2 is FQGNSA. The trim removed 1 base at V and 2 bases at J, leaving 4 bases unmatched. The CDR3, as DNA: TGTGCCAGCAGCTTAGTACTAGCGAAACAAGAGACCCAGTACTTC. This gives the protein CASSLVLAKQETQYF.

V gene TRBV19 combines with J gene TRBJ1-6, with 10 bases aligning to TRBD1. V was pared by 6 bases and J by 0 bases, with 11 bases of the junction left unmatched. There are 19 residues in the CDR3. CDR1 and CDR2 from the germline V gene are LNHDA and SQIVND (reference sequence). The DNA for the CDR3 is TGTGCCAGTAGAAGCGGACAGGGGGTACTGAGCTCCTATAATTCACCCCTCCACTTT. Its protein product is CASRSGQGVLSSYNSPLHF.

The CDR3 spells CASSPWQRHVYGYTF. CDR3 bases: TGTGCCAGCTCACCGTGGCAGAGGCACGTCTATGGCTACACCTTC. The V gene is TRBV18, the J gene TRBJ1-2; D not certain. This CDR3 has 15 amino acids. CDR1 is KGHSH and CDR2 is LQKENI in the germline V gene. The V gene lost 3 bases and the J gene lost 4 bases, with 15 bases spanning the gap.